The 21 T cell receptor beta chains in this list originate from one sample, sequenced in a study of blood T cells in healthy people across ages. Through a sample-barcoded 5' primer and a J-beta primer mix, a second PCR was run for roughly 6 to 11 cycles. TCRdb re-called the 5' RACE reads through MiXCR, storing one row per CDR3 protein. The sample lists fewer than 900,000 distinct CDR3 sequences, 36% occurring once. Sequencing was performed on blood. These receptors were taken from a man younger than 35 in good health.

The rearrangement joins TRBV7-2 to TRBJ1-6, with TRBD1 matching over 7 bases. CDR1 is SGHTA and CDR2 is FQGNSA in the germline V gene. This CDR3 spans 17 amino acids. J was trimmed by 0 bases and V by 5 bases; bases with no gene match: 7. CDR3 sequence: CASSPRDSSSYNSPLHF. DNA of the CDR3: TGTGCCAGCAGCCCCAGGGACAGCAGCTCCTATAATTCACCCCTCCACTTT. Looking up the rest from reference TRBV7-2 and TRBJ1-6 gives the full variable domain: GAGVSQSPSNKVTEKGKDVELRCDPISGHTALYWYRQSLGQGLEFLIYFQGNSAPDKSGLPSDRFSAERTGGSVSTLTIQRTQQEDSAVYLCASSPRDSSSYNSPLHFGNGTRLTVT.

As to this clonotype: A much larger clone lies a single base off, so this may be a read error. The genes are TRBV29-1 and TRBJ2-1, with 9 bases matching TRBD1. The CDR3 totals 15 residues. The ends lost 1 base at V and 13 bases at J; junction bases unmatched: 14. Per the germline V gene, CDR1 is SQVTM and CDR2 is ANQGSEA. In DNA, the CDR3 is TGCAGCGTTGAAGGGACAGGGGAAGTAGCGGAGACCCAGTTCTTC. Encoded protein: CSVEGTGEVAETQFF.

The chain has TRBV5-1 and TRBJ2-2; D may be TRBD1 or TRBD2 (6 bases each). The CDR3 spans 17 residues. V lost 3 bases to trimming and J lost 0 bases, with 15 bases between them. Looked up from germline, CDR1 is SGHRS and CDR2 is YFSETQ. CDR3 protein: CASSSLEGGTNTGELFF. CDR3 coding DNA: TGCGCCAGCAGCTCGTTGGAGGGGGGTACGAACACCGGGGAGCTGTTTTTT.

This clonotype was picked up a small number of times. The chain joins TRBV25-1 to TRBJ2-5; no clear D gene. V lost 5 bases to trimming and J lost 2 bases, with 9 bases between them. CDR3 length: 13 residues. Germline values: CDR1 MGHDK, CDR2 SYGVNS. The CDR3 loop reads CASSIENQETQYF. Here the CDR3 DNA reads TGTGCCAGCAGTATTGAAAATCAAGAGACCCAGTACTTC. Complete variable domain (other parts from reference TRBV25-1 and TRBJ2-5): EADIYQTPRYLVIGTGKKITLECSQTMGHDKMYWYQQDPGMELHLIHYSYGVNSTEKGDLSSESTVSRIRTEHFPLTLESARPSHTSQYLCASSIENQETQYFGPGTRLLVL.

This clonotype occurred many times. The J gene is TRBJ2-5, the V gene TRBV12-3 or TRBV12-4; D may be TRBD2 (6 bases). The CDR3 extends over 13 amino acids. Trimming stripped 4 bases from V and 4 bases from J, with 10 bases between. The CDR3 DNA reads TGTGCCAGCAGTTCGCGGGGTGGAGAGACCCAGTACTTC. This sequence encodes CASSSRGGETQYF.

The chain carries TRBV7-2 and TRBJ1-6; D is unclear. This CDR3 has 14 amino acids. V dropped 1 base and J dropped 8 bases, with 9 bases sitting between them. Germline V gene data show CDR1 as SGHTA and CDR2 as FQGNSA. Here the CDR3 DNA reads TGTGCCAGCAGCTTAGTGAGCCGAGATTCACCCCTCCACTTT. Its translation is CASSLVSRDSPLHF.

This chain joins TRBV6-6 and TRBJ2-4; TRBD1 matches at 8 bases. Germline V gene sequence: CDR1 MNHNY, CDR2 SVGAGI (reference sequence). The CDR3 is 14 residues long. The V segment lost 6 bases and the J segment 13 bases; nucleotides outside the gene matches: 14. CDR3 DNA sequence: TGTGCCAGCAGCCGGACAGGGCTATACAATGAGCAGTACTTC. The encoded protein is CASSRTGLYNEQYF.

This clonotype was picked up many times. The chain joins TRBV6-5 to TRBJ2-7; D gene uncertain. Germline lookup yields CDR1 MNHEY and CDR2 SVGAGI. V lost 2 bases, J lost 0 bases, and 5 bases lay in between. The CDR3 extends over 13 amino acids. DNA for the CDR3: TGTGCCAGCAGTTACAGGAGCTCCTACGAGCAGTACTTC. Protein: CASSYRSSYEQYF.

In this sample, this clonotype turned up many times. The J gene is TRBJ1-2, the V gene TRBV29-1, with unresolved D. Germline V gene data show CDR1 as SQVTM and CDR2 as ANQGSEA. The CDR3 is made up of 11 amino acids. V was cut by 4 bases and J by 2 bases, with 5 bases left in between. Here the CDR3 reads CSVALNYGYTF. The CDR3 DNA sequence: TGCAGCGTTGCCCTGAACTATGGCTACACCTTC. The variable domain in full, completed from reference TRBV29-1 and TRBJ1-2, reads SAVISQKPSRDICQRGTSLTIQCQVDSQVTMMFWYRQQPGQSLTLIATANQGSEATYESGFVIDKFPISRPNLTFSTLTVSNMSPEDSSIYLCSVALNYGYTFGSGTRLTVV.

This clonotype was observed a handful of times. The rearrangement joins TRBV12-3 or TRBV12-4 to TRBJ2-1, with a possible D match to TRBD2 (5 bases). The CDR3 covers 15 residues. V was trimmed by 2 bases and J by 6 bases, leaving 14 bases between them. CDR3 nucleotides: TGTGCCAGCAGTTTACGAACTGGAGGAATCAATGAGCAGTTCTTC. This translates into CASSLRTGGINEQFF.

The rearrangement links TRBV6-2 or TRBV6-3 to TRBJ2-3; D may be TRBD1 (6 bases). Per the germline V gene, CDR1 is MNHEY and CDR2 is SVGEGT. V was clipped by 6 bases and J by 4 bases, with 14 bases between them. The CDR3 has 14 residues. In DNA, the CDR3 is TGTGCCAGCAGAGGGGGATCTTGGGCAGATACGCAGTATTTT. Protein: CASRGGSWADTQYF.

About this clonotype itself: With a much larger clone just one base away, this may be a read error. The rearrangement links TRBV29-1 to TRBJ1-2, with a tentative D call TRBD1 (5 bases). In germline, CDR1 is SQVTM, CDR2 ANQGSEA. Trimming left V 4 bases short and J 1 base short, with 13 bases between. This CDR3 region has 14 residues. In nucleotides, the CDR3 is TGCAGCGTTGGGGGCAGCAGTCTTAACTATGGCTACACCTTC. Translated: CSVGGSSLNYGYTF. Filled out from reference TRBV29-1 and TRBJ1-2, the complete variable domain reads SAVISQKPSRDICQRGTSLTIQCQVDSQVTMMFWYRQQPGQSLTLIATANQGSEATYESGFVIDKFPISRPNLTFSTLTVSNMSPEDSSIYLCSVGGSSLNYGYTFGSGTRLTVV.

V and J are TRBV14 and TRBJ1-1; D not resolved. Germline CDR1 and CDR2: SGHDN and FVKESK. V lost 0 bases and J lost 11, with 13 bases in between. This CDR3 spans 13 amino acids. The CDR3 sequence: CASSQDLGGTAFF. As DNA, the CDR3 is TGTGCCAGCAGCCAAGATTTGGGAGGAACGGCTTTCTTT. The full variable domain, completed using reference TRBV14 and TRBJ1-1, is EAGVTQFPSHSVIEKGQTVTLRCDPISGHDNLYWYRRVMGKEIKFLLHFVKESKQDESGMPNNRFLAERTGGTYSTLKVQPAELEDSGVYFCASSQDLGGTAFFGQGTRLTVV.

Only a few counts were recorded for this clonotype. The chain is built from TRBV7-2 and TRBJ2-4; TRBD1 matches at 8 bases. TRBJ2-7 explains the end of the DNA better; the J call may be wrong. This CDR3 region has 14 residues. CDR1 SGHTA and CDR2 FQGNSA come from the germline V gene. The CDR3 region is CASSRGVRGHEQYF. The CDR3 DNA reads TGTGCCAGCAGCCGAGGGGTCAGGGGGCACGAGCAGTACTTC.

V usage is TRBV6-5 and J usage is TRBJ2-5; 7 bases map to TRBD1. In germline, CDR1 is MNHEY, CDR2 SVGAGI. The J segment lost 3 bases and the V segment lost 10 bases, leaving 11 bases of the junction unmatched. The CDR3 extends over 14 amino acids. In DNA, the CDR3 is TGTGCCACGTTAGGGCGGACAGGAGAAGAGACCCAGTACTTC. Translated: CATLGRTGEETQYF.

The chain recombines TRBV12-3 or TRBV12-4 with TRBJ1-1; a weak D match, TRBD1 (5 bases). The ends were cut back, 3 bases at V and 6 bases at J, with 32 bases in the middle. The CDR3 runs 20 residues. The CDR3 reads CASSFALVLIVEGKAPEAFF. In DNA form, the CDR3 reads TGTGCCAGCAGTTTCGCATTGGTGCTGATTGTTGAGGGGAAGGCCCCTGAAGCTTTCTTT.

V usage is TRBV7-2 and J usage is TRBJ2-6; 9 bases are shared with TRBD1. This CDR3 has 18 residues. CDR1 and CDR2 (germline): SGHTA, FQGNSA. The trim removed 4 bases at V and 1 base at J, leaving 8 bases unmatched. CDR3 amino acids: CASSYPQDRGSGANVLTF. CDR3 nucleotides: TGTGCCAGCAGCTACCCTCAGGACAGGGGTTCTGGGGCCAACGTCCTGACTTTC.

The chain employs TRBV10-3 and TRBJ2-5; TRBD2 matches 12 bases. With 5 bases clipped from V and 11 bases from J, the junction kept 9 bases outside the gene matches. Germline CDR1 ENHRY, CDR2 SYGVKD. This CDR3 is 14 amino acids long. The CDR3 spells CAISPSGGAGEQYF. CDR3 sequence (DNA): TGTGCCATCAGTCCTAGCGGGGGGGCTGGGGAGCAGTACTTC.

V and J are TRBV5-1 and TRBJ1-1, with TRBD1 matching 12 bases. V dropped 3 bases and J dropped 5; count of bases not matched to a gene: 8. This CDR3 has 16 residues. Germline CDR1 and CDR2: SGHRS and YFSETQ. The CDR3 DNA reads as TGCGCCAGCAGCTCCGACTCGGGACAGGGGGCGACTGAAGCTTTCTTT. Its translation: CASSSDSGQGATEAFF.

V is TRBV7-2 and J is TRBJ1-5, with D unresolved. V was cut by 6 bases and J by 0 bases, with 12 bases left in between. This CDR3 is 15 amino acids long. Germline CDR1 and CDR2: SGHTA and FQGNSA. In nucleotides, the CDR3 is TGTGCCAGCAGTGAGCGGGGAATTAGCAATCAGCCCCAGCATTTT. The encoded protein is CASSERGISNQPQHF. Combining the CDR3 with reference TRBV7-2 and TRBJ1-5 gives the whole variable domain GAGVSQSPSNKVTEKGKDVELRCDPISGHTALYWYRQSLGQGLEFLIYFQGNSAPDKSGLPSDRFSAERTGGSVSTLTIQRTQQEDSAVYLCASSERGISNQPQHFGDGTRLSIL.

This chain's CDR3 is CASTFDSWGERGEAFF. CDR3 in DNA: TGTGCCAGCACCTTTGATTCTTGGGGGGAGAGGGGTGAAGCTTTCTTT. The V gene is TRBV12-3 or TRBV12-4, the J gene TRBJ1-1; a weak D match, TRBD1 (5 bases). Trimming took off 7 bases at V and 7 bases at J, with 25 bases between the two ends. The CDR3 length is 16 residues.